The T cell receptor (beta chain) under discussion was sequenced for a study of glioma-infiltrating T cells after dendritic cell vaccination. Germline values: CDR1 MDHEN, CDR2 SYDVKM. Trimming stripped 6 bases from V and 8 bases from J, with 7 bases between. CDR3 length equals 10 residues. Clones were sequenced by immunoSEQ multiplex PCR, and TCRdb holds only the in-frame ones, with some missing. The profile shows approximately 50,000 clones, about 91% of them singletons. Time point indicated: after dendritic cell vaccination, including at tumor progression/relapse. Isocitrate dehydrogenase mutation was absent in all glioblastoma patients.

The input for sequencing was blood, taken after dendritic cell vaccination. The genes are TRBV28 and TRBJ1-2; D unresolved. The clonotype comes from a human donor with glioblastoma. This CDR3 reads CASSPRGYTF. In nucleotides, the CDR3 is TGTGCCAGCAGCCCTCGGGGCTACACCTTC.